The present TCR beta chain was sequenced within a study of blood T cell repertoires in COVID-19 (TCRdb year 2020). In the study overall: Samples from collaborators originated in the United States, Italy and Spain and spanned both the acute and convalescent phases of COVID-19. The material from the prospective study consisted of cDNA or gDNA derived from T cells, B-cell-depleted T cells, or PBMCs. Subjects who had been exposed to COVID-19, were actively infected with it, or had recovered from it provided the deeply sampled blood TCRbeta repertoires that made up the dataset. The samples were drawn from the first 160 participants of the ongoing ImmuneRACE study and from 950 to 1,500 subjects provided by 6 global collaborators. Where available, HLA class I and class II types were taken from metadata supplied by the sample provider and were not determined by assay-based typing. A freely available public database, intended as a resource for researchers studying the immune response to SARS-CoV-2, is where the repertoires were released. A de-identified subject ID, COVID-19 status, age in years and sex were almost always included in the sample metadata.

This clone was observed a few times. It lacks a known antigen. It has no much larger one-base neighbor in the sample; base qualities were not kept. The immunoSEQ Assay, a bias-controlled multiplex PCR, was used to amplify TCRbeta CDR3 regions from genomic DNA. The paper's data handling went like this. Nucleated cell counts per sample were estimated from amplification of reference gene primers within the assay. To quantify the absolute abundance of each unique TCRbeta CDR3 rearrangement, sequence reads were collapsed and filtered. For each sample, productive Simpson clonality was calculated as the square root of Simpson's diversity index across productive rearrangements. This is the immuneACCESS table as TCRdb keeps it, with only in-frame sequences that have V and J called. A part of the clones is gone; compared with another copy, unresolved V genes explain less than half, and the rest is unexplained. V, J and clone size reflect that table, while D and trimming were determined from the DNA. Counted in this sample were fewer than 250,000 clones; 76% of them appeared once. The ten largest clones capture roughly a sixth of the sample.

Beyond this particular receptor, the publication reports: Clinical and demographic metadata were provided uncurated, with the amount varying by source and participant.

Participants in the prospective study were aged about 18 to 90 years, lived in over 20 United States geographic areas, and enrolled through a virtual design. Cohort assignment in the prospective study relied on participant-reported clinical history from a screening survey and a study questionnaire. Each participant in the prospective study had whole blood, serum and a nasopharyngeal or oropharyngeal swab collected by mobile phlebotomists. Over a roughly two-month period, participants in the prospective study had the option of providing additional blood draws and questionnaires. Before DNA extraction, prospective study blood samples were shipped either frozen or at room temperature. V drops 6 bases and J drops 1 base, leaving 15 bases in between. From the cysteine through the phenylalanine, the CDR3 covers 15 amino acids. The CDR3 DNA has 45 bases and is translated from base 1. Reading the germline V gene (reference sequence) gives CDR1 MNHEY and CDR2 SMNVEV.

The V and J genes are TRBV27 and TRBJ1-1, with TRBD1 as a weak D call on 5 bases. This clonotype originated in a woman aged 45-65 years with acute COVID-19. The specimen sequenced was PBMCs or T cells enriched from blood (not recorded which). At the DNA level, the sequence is TGTGCCAGCAGAAGAACAGGTTTGGCGAACACTGAAGCTTTCTTT. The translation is CASRRTGLANTEAFF.